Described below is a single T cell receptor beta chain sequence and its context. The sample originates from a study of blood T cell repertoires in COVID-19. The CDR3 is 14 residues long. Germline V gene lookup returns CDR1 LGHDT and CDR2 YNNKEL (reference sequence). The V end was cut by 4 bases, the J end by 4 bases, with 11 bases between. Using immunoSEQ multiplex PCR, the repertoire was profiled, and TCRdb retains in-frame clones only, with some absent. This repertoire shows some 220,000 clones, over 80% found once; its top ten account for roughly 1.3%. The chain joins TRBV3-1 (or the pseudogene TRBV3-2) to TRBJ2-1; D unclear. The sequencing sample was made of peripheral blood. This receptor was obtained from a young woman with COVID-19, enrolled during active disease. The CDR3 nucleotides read TGTGCCAGCAGCCCTACGTTGTCGTACAATGAGCAGTTCTTC. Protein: CASSPTLSYNEQFF.